This T cell receptor beta chain appears in the sequencing data of a study of blood T cell repertoires in COVID-19. Study summary: COVID-19 samples, acute and convalescent, were from the United States, Italy and Spain. In each case, the material was cDNA or gDNA derived from T cells, B-cell-depleted T cells, or PBMCs.

Looked up from germline, CDR1 is MDHEN and CDR2 is SYDVKM. The CDR3 sequence is 13 residues long. V lost 3 bases to trimming and J lost 5 bases, with 7 bases between them. Authors' data handling: Nucleated cell number was recorded as an estimate derived from reference gene primer amplification. Clones were read by immunoSEQ multiplex PCR, and TCRdb kept only the in-frame ones, dropping some. D and trimming come from the DNA, and the V and J calls and clone size come from that table. The sample consists of roughly 150,000 clones, about four fifths of them appearing once. This receptor was obtained from a woman in her 70s who had recovered from COVID-19. The chain employs TRBV28 and TRBJ2-2; tentatively, D is TRBD2 (5 bases). The material sequenced was peripheral blood. The CDR3 DNA sequence: TGTGCCAGCAGTTTCCGGGGTACCGGGGAGCTGTTTTTT. This gives the protein CASSFRGTGELFF.